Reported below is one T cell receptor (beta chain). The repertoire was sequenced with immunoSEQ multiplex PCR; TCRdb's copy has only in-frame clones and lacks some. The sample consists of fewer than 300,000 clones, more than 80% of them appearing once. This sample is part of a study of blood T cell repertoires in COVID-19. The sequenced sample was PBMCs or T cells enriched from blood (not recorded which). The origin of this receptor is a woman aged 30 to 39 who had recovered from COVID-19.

This CDR3 reads CASSLSTTSYEQYF. As DNA, the CDR3 is TGTGCCAGCAGCCTCAGTACTACCTCCTACGAGCAGTACTTC. The chain carries TRBV6-5 and TRBJ2-7; D not certain. CDR1 and CDR2 (germline): MNHEY, SVGAGI. This CDR3 is built from 14 residues. The germline V and J ends were trimmed by 6 bases and 0 bases, with 12 bases remaining between them.